Listed here are 9 T cell receptor beta chains from one sample, sequenced in a study of shared clonotypes between healthy human individuals. Assay: immunoSEQ multiplex PCR; the TCRdb copy retains only in-frame clones and omits some. The table has roughly 1,800,000 clones, around 96% seen once. In the naive CD8 group, cells lacked CD45RO and were positively selected for CCR7, so terminally differentiated effector memory CD45RA+ cells were left out. Sequencing was performed on naive CD8+ T cells sorted from blood. All receptors come from a man younger than 35 in good health.

The CDR3 nucleotides read TGCGCCAGCAGCCAAGGACTAGCGGGAGGGCTTGGAGAGACCCAGTACTTC. Protein: CASSQGLAGGLGETQYF. The genes are TRBV4-3 and TRBJ2-5; 14 bases are shared with TRBD2. This CDR3 spans 17 amino acids. Trimming at V came to 1 base and at J to 4 bases, leaving 5 bases not matched to a gene. CDR1 and CDR2 from the germline V gene are LGHNA and YSLEER.

The chain employs TRBV5-6 and TRBJ2-1; the D gene is possibly TRBD1 (6 bases). In germline, CDR1 is SGHDT, CDR2 YYEEEE. The CDR3 contains 16 residues. V lost 5 bases and J 4 bases, leaving 19 bases between the germline ends. CDR3 region: CASSFGPGQYYNEQFF. The CDR3 DNA sequence: TGTGCCAGCAGTTTCGGTCCGGGACAATATTACAATGAGCAGTTCTTC.

Concerning this clone: Other DNA variants within this sample encode the same CDR3. The chain has TRBV5-1 and TRBJ2-7, with 8 bases lining up with TRBD1. V trimming: 0 bases; J trimming: 3 bases; junction bases outside the gene matches: 5. Germline V CDR1 and CDR2: SGHRS, YFSETQ. This CDR3 has 15 residues. CDR3 in amino acids: CASSLAGTGDYEQYF. CDR3 DNA: TGCGCCAGCAGCTTGGCCGGGACAGGAGACTACGAGCAGTACTTC.

V usage is TRBV6-6 and J usage is TRBJ2-7; no definite D call. Trimming stripped 2 bases from V and 3 bases from J, with 8 bases between. This CDR3 has 13 residues. The V gene's germline CDR1 is MNHNY and CDR2 SVGAGI (reference sequence). The CDR3 here is CASSYRKSYEQYF. The DNA of the CDR3 is TGTGCCAGCAGTTACAGAAAAAGCTACGAGCAGTACTTC.

This rearrangement joins TRBV10-1 to TRBJ1-1; D gene uncertain. CDR3 length: 14 amino acids. Trimming stripped 0 bases from V and 0 bases from J, with 5 bases between. Germline V gene lookup returns CDR1 WNHNN and CDR2 SYGVQD (reference sequence). In DNA, the CDR3 is TGCGCCAGCAGTGAGTCGGGGATGAACACTGAAGCTTTCTTT. Translation: CASSESGMNTEAFF.

The rearrangement joins TRBV11-2 to TRBJ2-3; 7 nucleotides align to TRBD1. The ends lost 5 bases at V and 1 base at J; junction bases unmatched: 6. Looked up from germline, CDR1 is SGHAT and CDR2 is FQNNGV. There are 15 residues in the CDR3. The CDR3 is CASSRRDSRTDTQYF. The CDR3 coding sequence is TGTGCCAGCAGCCGCCGGGACAGCCGCACAGATACGCAGTATTTT. The full variable domain, rest sourced from reference TRBV11-2 and TRBJ2-3, is EAGVAQSPRYKIIEKRQSVAFWCNPISGHATLYWYQQILGQGPKLLIQFQNNGVVDDSQLPKDRFSAERLKGVDSTLKIQPAKLEDSAVYLCASSRRDSRTDTQYFGPGTRLTVL.

V is TRBV4-1 and J is TRBJ2-3; TRBD1 aligns across 8 bases. This CDR3 comprises 16 residues. Germline trimming cut 3 bases from V and 0 bases from J; bases unmatched to any gene: 5. In germline, CDR1 is MGHRA, CDR2 YSYEKL. For the CDR3, the DNA is TGCGCCAGCAGCCAGTCTAACAGGGGGAGCACAGATACGCAGTATTTT. Translation gives CASSQSNRGSTDTQYF.

With regard to this clone: Additional DNA sequences in this sample encode the identical CDR3. The chain joins TRBV4-3 to TRBJ2-7, with unresolved D. Trimming stripped 0 bases from V and 3 bases from J, with 6 bases between. The CDR3 consists of 13 residues. Germline CDR1 reads LGHNA; CDR2 reads YSLEER. In DNA form, the CDR3 reads TGCGCCAGCAGCCAAGATCTGAGCTACGAGCAGTACTTC. Its protein is CASSQDLSYEQYF.

V is TRBV30 and J is TRBJ2-5; no firm D call. The CDR3 sequence is 13 residues long. The germline V gene encodes CDR1 GTSNPN and CDR2 SVGIG (reference sequence). The germline V and J ends were trimmed by 0 bases and 7 bases, with 12 bases remaining between them. In DNA form, the CDR3 reads TGTGCCTGGAGTGTACCCGAGGCGCTGACCCAGTACTTC. Protein: CAWSVPEALTQYF.